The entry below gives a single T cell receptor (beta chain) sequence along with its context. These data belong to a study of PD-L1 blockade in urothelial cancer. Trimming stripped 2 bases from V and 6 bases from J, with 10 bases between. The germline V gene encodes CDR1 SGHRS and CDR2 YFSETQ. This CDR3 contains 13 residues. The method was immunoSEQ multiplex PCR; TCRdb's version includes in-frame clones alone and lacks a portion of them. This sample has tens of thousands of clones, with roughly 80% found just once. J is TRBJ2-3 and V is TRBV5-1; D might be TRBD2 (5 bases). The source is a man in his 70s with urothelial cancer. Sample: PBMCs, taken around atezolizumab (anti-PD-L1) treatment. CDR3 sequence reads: CASSLGAVDTQYF. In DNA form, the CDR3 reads TGCGCCAGCAGCTTAGGAGCGGTGGATACGCAGTATTTT.